These 15 T cell receptor beta chains originate from one sample sequenced in a study of shared clonotypes between healthy human individuals. Assay: immunoSEQ multiplex PCR; the TCRdb copy retains only in-frame clones and omits some. Of around 2.5 million clones detected, 90% to 95% appear once; the ten largest clones hold approximately 0.36%. The specimen was naive CD4+ T cells from PBMCs. Subset: CD45RA+ positively selected. All receptors come from a man aged 18-30 years in good health. Some clones in this sample may be carry-over from other donors' samples.

The chain joins TRBV9 to TRBJ1-2; tentative D call: TRBD1 (6 bases). Deletions cut 3 bases from V and 5 bases from J, with 11 bases between. CDR1 is SGDLS and CDR2 is YYNGEE in the germline V gene. CDR3 length: 13 amino acids. The CDR3 loop is CASSAGTRYGYTF. CDR3 sequence (DNA): TGTGCCAGCAGCGCAGGGACACGGTATGGCTACACCTTC.

The chain employs TRBV5-1 and TRBJ2-5, with D possibly being TRBD1 or TRBD2 (5 bases each). The CDR3 contains 15 residues. Trimming stripped 5 bases from V and 4 bases from J, with 18 bases between. CDR1 is SGHRS, CDR2 YFSETQ, per germline. The CDR3: CASRVRGTPPETQYF. CDR3 coding DNA: TGCGCCAGCAGGGTGAGAGGGACCCCCCCAGAGACCCAGTACTTC. The full variable domain, in which reference TRBV5-1 and TRBJ2-5 provide the parts outside the CDR3, is KAGVTQTPRYLIKTRGQQVTLSCSPISGHRSVSWYQQTPGQGLQFLFEYFSETQRNKGNFPGRFSGRQFSNSRSEMNVSTLELGDSALYLCASRVRGTPPETQYFGPGTRLLVL.

This chain joins TRBV9 and TRBJ1-5; D call uncertain. The CDR3 contains 14 residues. Trimming took 4 bases from V and 3 from J, leaving 11 bases between them. Looked up from germline, CDR1 is SGDLS and CDR2 is YYNGEE. CDR3 loop: CASSIGPFNQPQHF. The CDR3, as DNA: TGTGCCAGCAGCATCGGACCCTTCAATCAGCCCCAGCATTTT.

Note on this clone: At one end, the junction sequence differs from germline, possibly due to a read error. The chain uses TRBV9 and TRBJ2-2; no reliable D call. The CDR3 is 13 residues long. Germline loops: CDR1 SGDLS, CDR2 YYNGEE. The CDR3 is CLGTHTNTGELFF. CDR3 DNA: TGCCTTGGAACTCACACGAACACCGGGGAGCTGTTTTTT.

The chain carries TRBV18 and TRBJ2-7, with D perhaps TRBD1 (5 bases). Germline V CDR1 and CDR2: KGHSH, LQKENI. The V end was cut by 3 bases, the J end by 4 bases, with 13 bases between. There are 14 residues in the CDR3. CDR3 amino acids: CASSPGTKGYEQYF. The DNA for the CDR3 is TGTGCCAGCTCACCCGGTACCAAGGGGTACGAGCAGTACTTC.

Comments on this clone: Other DNA sequences in this specimen translate into the identical CDR3. V is TRBV6-5 and J is TRBJ1-2; 9 positions agree with TRBD1. The CDR3 consists of 13 residues. Germline CDR1 and CDR2: MNHEY and SVGAGI. V lost 5 bases to trimming and J lost 8 bases; unmatched junction nucleotides: 6. The CDR3 protein is CASSPDRGSGYTF. The CDR3 DNA sequence: TGTGCCAGCAGTCCGGACAGGGGAAGCGGCTACACCTTC.

J is TRBJ2-3 and V is TRBV11-2, with D possibly called TRBD1 or TRBD2 (7 bases each). The CDR3 has 17 amino acids. V lost 6 bases and J 1 base, leaving 20 bases between the germline ends. Germline CDR1 is SGHAT and CDR2 is FQNNGV. The DNA for the CDR3 is TGTGCCAGCAGACACTGGGGAGGGGGCAGCGGCACAGATACGCAGTATTTT. It specifies CASRHWGGGSGTDTQYF.

The chain is built from TRBV6-5 and TRBJ1-6; D uncertain. The CDR3 runs 13 residues. Germline V gives CDR1 MNHEY, CDR2 SVGAGI. Trimming shortened V by 0 bases and J by 12 bases, and 9 bases separated the two germline ends. CDR3 bases: TGTGCCAGCAGTTACTCGAGGGCCCAACCCCTCCACTTT. This codes for CASSYSRAQPLHF.

This clone was found once. The gene calls are TRBV6-1 and TRBJ2-1; TRBD2 matches 7 bases. Germline V lookup: CDR1 MNHNS, CDR2 SASEGT. V shed 5 bases, J shed 6 bases, and the junction held 7 bases outside the gene matches. This CDR3 has 14 amino acids. This chain's CDR3 is CASSIGLVPNEQFF. CDR3 DNA sequence: TGTGCCAGCAGTATCGGACTAGTTCCCAATGAGCAGTTCTTC.

This chain links TRBV7-3 with TRBJ2-2, with TRBD1 as a possible D gene (6 bases). Germline CDR1 and CDR2: SGHTA and FQGTGA. This CDR3 has 19 residues. Trimming shortened V by 1 base and J by 1 base, and 19 bases separated the two germline ends. CDR3 in amino acids: CASSLRSGSGRGNTGELFF. CDR3 nucleotides: TGTGCCAGCAGCTTAAGGTCGGGATCGGGCAGGGGGAACACCGGGGAGCTGTTTTTT.

CDR3 sequence reads: CASSVSVGKETQYF. For the CDR3, the DNA is TGTGCCAGCAGCGTATCCGTAGGTAAAGAGACCCAGTACTTC. The chain recombines TRBV9 with TRBJ2-5; D is unresolved. V lost 1 base, J lost 3 bases, and 10 bases lay in between. This CDR3 comprises 14 residues. Germline assignment: CDR1 SGDLS and CDR2 YYNGEE.

This clone came up a few times. V gene TRBV6-5 combines with J gene TRBJ2-1, with 7 bases fitting TRBD2. The CDR3 has 15 residues. Losses at the gene ends were 5 bases for V and 9 bases for J; bases not matched to a gene: 13. Germline V lookup: CDR1 MNHEY, CDR2 SVGAGI. The CDR3 coding sequence is TGTGCCAGCAGTCGACTCGGACTAACGGGGGGTGAGCAGTTCTTC. It is translated as CASSRLGLTGGEQFF.

This clone has just one count. DNA for the CDR3: TGTGCCAGCAGCTTAGTGTCAGGGGTGGACACCATATATTTT. Translating gives CASSLVSGVDTIYF. The V and J genes are TRBV7-9 and TRBJ1-3, with a tentative D call TRBD1 (6 bases). The ends were cut back, 1 base at V and 8 bases at J, with 12 bases in the middle. The CDR3 contains 14 residues. The germline V gene encodes CDR1 SEHNR and CDR2 FQNEAQ (reference sequence).

The V call is TRBV29-1, the J call TRBJ2-5; no definite D call. The J call is doubtful: the DNA matches TRBJ2-7 better. CDR1 is SQVTM and CDR2 is ANQGSEA in the germline V gene. This CDR3 comprises 12 residues. The CDR3 sequence is CSALSGGYEQYF. CDR3 coding DNA: TGCAGCGCCCTTTCGGGCGGTTACGAGCAGTACTTC.

The chain has TRBV19 and TRBJ1-1; 8 bases are a match to TRBD1. CDR3 length: 13 residues. Germline assignment: CDR1 LNHDA and CDR2 SQIVND (reference sequence). The CDR3 bases are TGTGCAAGCAACCAGGGGGCGGACACTGAAGCTTTCTTT. Amino acid sequence: CASNQGADTEAFF. Together with reference TRBV19 and TRBJ1-1, the CDR3 gives the full variable domain: DGGITQSPKYLFRKEGQNVTLSCEQNLNHDAMYWYRQDPGQGLRLIYYSQIVNDFQKGDIAEGYSVSREKKESFPLTVTSAQKNPTAFYLCASNQGADTEAFFGQGTRLTVV.